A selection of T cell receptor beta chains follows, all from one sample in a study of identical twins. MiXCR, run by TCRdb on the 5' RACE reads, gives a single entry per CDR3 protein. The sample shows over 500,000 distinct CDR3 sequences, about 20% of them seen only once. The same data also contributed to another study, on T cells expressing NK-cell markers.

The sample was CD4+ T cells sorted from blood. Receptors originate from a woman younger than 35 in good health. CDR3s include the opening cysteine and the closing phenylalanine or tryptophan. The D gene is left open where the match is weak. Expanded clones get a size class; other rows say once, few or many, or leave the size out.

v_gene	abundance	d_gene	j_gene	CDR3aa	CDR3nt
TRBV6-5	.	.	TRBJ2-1	CASGNYYNEQFF	TGTGCCAGCGGGAATTATTACAATGAGCAGTTCTTC
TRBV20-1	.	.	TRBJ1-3	CSAREVQNTIYF	TGCAGTGCTAGAGAGGTCCAGAACACCATATATTTT
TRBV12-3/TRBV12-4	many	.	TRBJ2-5	CASSYSWGETQYF	TGTGCCAGCAGTTATTCCTGGGGAGAGACCCAGTACTTC
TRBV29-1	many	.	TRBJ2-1	CSVNLGEQFF	TGCAGCGTTAACTTAGGAGAGCAGTTCTTC
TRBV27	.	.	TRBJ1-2	CASSFNGDGYTF	TGTGCCAGCAGTTTCAACGGAGATGGCTACACCTTC
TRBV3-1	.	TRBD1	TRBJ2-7	CASSHALQGVEQYF	TGTGCCAGCAGCCATGCACTACAGGGGGTCGAGCAGTACTTC
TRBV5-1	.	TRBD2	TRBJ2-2	CASSVAGTTNTGELFF	TGCGCCAGCAGCGTAGCCGGGACTACGAACACCGGGGAGCTGTTTTTT
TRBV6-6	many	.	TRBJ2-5	CASSSPDQETQYF	TGTGCCAGCAGTTCCCCTGACCAAGAGACCCAGTACTTC
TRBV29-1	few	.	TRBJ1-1	CSVSTQGSAFF	TGCAGCGTTAGTACTCAGGGTTCAGCTTTCTTT
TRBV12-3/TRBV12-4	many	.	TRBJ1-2	CASSGYGYTF	TGTGCCAGTTCCGGCTATGGCTACACCTTC
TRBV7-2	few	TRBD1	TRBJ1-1	CASMSGTGGRYTEAFF	TGTGCCAGCATGTCAGGGACAGGGGGCCGATACACTGAAGCTTTCTTT
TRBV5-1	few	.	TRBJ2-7	CASSLLQRDEQYF	TGCGCCAGCAGCTTGTTACAGCGAGACGAGCAGTACTTC
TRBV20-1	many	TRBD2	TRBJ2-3	CSARRASGVYTQYF	TGCAGTGCTCGGAGGGCTAGCGGGGTGTATACGCAGTATTTT
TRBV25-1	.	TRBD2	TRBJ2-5	CASSRPGLEAETQYF	TGTGCCAGCAGTCGCCCGGGACTAGAGGCAGAGACCCAGTACTTC
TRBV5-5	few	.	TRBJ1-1	CASSLAWDPLNTEAFF	TGTGCCAGCAGCTTGGCCTGGGATCCCCTGAACACTGAAGCTTTCTTT
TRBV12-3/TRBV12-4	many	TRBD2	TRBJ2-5	CASSLQGLAGGNQYF	TGTGCCAGCAGCCTACAGGGACTAGCGGGAGGAAACCAGTACTTC
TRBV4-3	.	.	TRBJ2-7	CASSQVRVQGSSYEQYF	TGCGCCAGCAGCCAAGTTCGCGTTCAGGGGAGCTCCTACGAGCAGTACTTC
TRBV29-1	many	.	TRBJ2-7	CSVVGRLTTREQYF	TGCAGCGTTGTAGGAAGACTCACAACTCGCGAGCAGTACTTC
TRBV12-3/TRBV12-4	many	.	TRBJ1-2	CASSFGPDYGYTF	TGTGCCAGCAGTTTCGGGCCGGACTATGGCTACACCTTC
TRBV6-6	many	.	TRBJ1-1	CASRVGTEAFF	TGTGCCAGCCGGGTGGGAACTGAAGCTTTCTTT
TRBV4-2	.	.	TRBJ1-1	CASSQDFQGSTEAFF	TGTGCCAGCAGCCAAGATTTCCAAGGGAGCACTGAAGCTTTCTTT
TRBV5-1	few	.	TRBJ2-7	CASSLVLTQRDEQYF	TGCGCCAGCAGCTTGGTTTTGACCCAAAGGGACGAGCAGTACTTC
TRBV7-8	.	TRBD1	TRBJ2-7	CASTNTRDSSYEQYF	TGTGCCAGCACAAACACCCGGGACAGCTCCTACGAGCAGTACTTC
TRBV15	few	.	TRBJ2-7	CATSRDRGGAYEQYF	TGTGCCACCAGCAGAGATCGGGGTGGAGCCTACGAGCAGTACTTC
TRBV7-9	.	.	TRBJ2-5	CASSPRLFGEGHPYF	TGTGCCAGCAGCCCCCGACTCTTCGGCGAGGGTCATCCGTACTTC
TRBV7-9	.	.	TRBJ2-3	CASSLGLESTQYF	TGTGCCAGCAGCTTAGGGCTGGAGTCTACGCAGTATTTT
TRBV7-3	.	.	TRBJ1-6	CASSLTGGRRSPLHF	TGTGCCAGCAGCTTAACAGGGGGACGGCGTTCACCCCTCCACTTT
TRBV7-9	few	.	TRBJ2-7	CASSLPGAGYEQYF	TGTGCCAGCAGCTTACCGGGGGCCGGCTACGAGCAGTACTTC
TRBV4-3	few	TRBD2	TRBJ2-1	CASSQEGTSGVNEQFF	TGCGCCAGCAGCCAAGAGGGGACTAGCGGGGTAAATGAGCAGTTCTTC
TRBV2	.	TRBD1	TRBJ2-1	CASSLYGQDYNEQFF	TGTGCCAGCAGCTTGTACGGACAGGACTACAATGAGCAGTTCTTC
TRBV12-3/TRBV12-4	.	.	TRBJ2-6	CASSPSTSGANVLTF	TGTGCCAGCAGCCCATCGACCTCTGGGGCCAACGTCCTGACTTTC
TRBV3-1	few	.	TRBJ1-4	CASSQMEPGPRLEKLFF	TGTGCCAGCAGCCAAATGGAGCCGGGGCCACGTCTTGAAAAACTGTTTTTT
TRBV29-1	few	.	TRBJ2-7	CSVGVGGEGSYEQYF	TGCAGCGTTGGTGTGGGGGGAGAAGGTTCCTACGAGCAGTACTTC
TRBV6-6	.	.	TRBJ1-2	CASSGVNYGYTF	TGTGCCAGCAGCGGCGTTAACTATGGCTACACCTTC
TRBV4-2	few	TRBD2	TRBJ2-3	CASSQEAASGGPDTQYF	TGTGCCAGCAGCCAAGAGGCGGCTAGCGGGGGACCCGATACGCAGTATTTT
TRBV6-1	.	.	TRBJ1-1	CASSEARQRTEAFF	TGTGCCAGCAGTGAAGCGCGTCAGAGGACTGAAGCTTTCTTT
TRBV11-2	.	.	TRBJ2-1	CASSLVARIEQFF	TGTGCCAGCAGCTTAGTCGCCCGGATTGAGCAGTTCTTC
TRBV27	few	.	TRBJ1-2	CASRVTGTQGYTF	TGTGCCAGCAGGGTTACCGGGACCCAGGGCTACACCTTC
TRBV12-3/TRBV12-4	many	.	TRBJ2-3	CASSLGGTQYF	TGTGCCAGCAGTTTAGGGGGTACGCAGTATTTT
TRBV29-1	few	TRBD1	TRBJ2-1	CSVRTGTGSFTPSYNEQFF	TGCAGCGTTAGGACCGGGACAGGGTCTTTCACGCCCTCCTACAATGAGCAGTTCTTC
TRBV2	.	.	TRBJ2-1	CASPRQAVFNEQFF	TGTGCCAGTCCTAGGCAGGCCGTTTTTAATGAGCAGTTCTTC
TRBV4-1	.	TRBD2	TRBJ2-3	CASSQVRNAGGTDTQYF	TGCGCCAGCAGCCAAGTCCGGAACGCGGGAGGGACAGATACGCAGTATTTT
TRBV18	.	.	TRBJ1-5	CASSPGGSRNQPQHF	TGTGCCAGCTCACCAGGGGGCTCTCGCAATCAGCCCCAGCATTTT
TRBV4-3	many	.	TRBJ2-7	CASSQVVSYEQYF	TGCGCCAGCAGCCAAGTAGTTTCCTACGAGCAGTACTTC
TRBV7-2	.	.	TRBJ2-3	CASSPTGTQYF	TGTGCCAGCAGCCCGACAGGTACGCAGTATTTT
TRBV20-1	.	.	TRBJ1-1	CSATQGITEAFF	TGCAGTGCCACCCAGGGTATCACTGAAGCTTTCTTT
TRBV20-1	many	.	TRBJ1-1	CSALGDTEAFF	TGCAGTGCTCTGGGGGACACTGAAGCTTTCTTT